This T cell receptor beta chain stems from a study of beta chain features in type 1 diabetes. Study information: In all, approximately 110 million sorted cells from all samples were analyzed.

The germline V gene has CDR1 MNHEY and CDR2 SMNVEV (reference sequence). V was clipped by 2 bases and J by 5 bases, with 12 bases between them. This CDR3 spans 15 amino acids. Expressed TCRB transcripts were sequenced because the entire RNA isolate underwent reverse transcription. Data came from immunoSEQ multiplex PCR; TCRdb stores just in-frame clones and leaves some out. Altogether some 270,000 clones are present, approximately 11% being singletons, with the ten largest covering around 0.015%. Sorted populations all exceeded 95% purity. Study results and limitations: Patients' naive, central memory and Treg TCRB repertoires seemed closer to one another than those of healthy donors. VDJ junctions from patients with type 1 diabetes contained fewer insertions and more deletions. TCRB CDR3 length was moderately but significantly reduced in all four CD4+ subsets of Type 1 diabetes patients.

As to this clone: Its cognate antigen is unknown.

This sequence was found in a man aged 30 to 39 with type 1 diabetes. The chain recombines TRBV27 with TRBJ1-4; D remains ambiguous. The sequenced sample was naive CD4+ T cells from blood. CDR3 loop: CASSLLTSGNEKLFF. As DNA, the CDR3 is TGTGCCAGCAGTTTACTGACATCGGGGAATGAAAAACTGTTTTTT. Full variable domain (rest looked up from reference TRBV27 and TRBJ1-4): EAQVTQNPRYLITVTGKKLTVTCSQNMNHEYMSWYRQDPGLGLRQIYYSMNVEVTDKGDVPEGYKVSRKEKRNFPLILESPSPNQTSLYFCASSLLTSGNEKLFFGSGTQLSVL.